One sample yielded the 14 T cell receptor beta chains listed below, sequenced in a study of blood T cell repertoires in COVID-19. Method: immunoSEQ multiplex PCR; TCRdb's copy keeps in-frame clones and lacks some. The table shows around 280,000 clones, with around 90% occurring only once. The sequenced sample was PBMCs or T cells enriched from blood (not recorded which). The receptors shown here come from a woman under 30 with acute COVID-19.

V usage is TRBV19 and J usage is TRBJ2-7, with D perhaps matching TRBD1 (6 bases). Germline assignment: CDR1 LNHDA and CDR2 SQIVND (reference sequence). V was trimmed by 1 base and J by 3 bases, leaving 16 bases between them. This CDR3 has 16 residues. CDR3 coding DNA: TGTGCCAGTAGTATAGTGTCTGGGAAGACAGGCTACGAGCAGTACTTC. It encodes CASSIVSGKTGYEQYF.

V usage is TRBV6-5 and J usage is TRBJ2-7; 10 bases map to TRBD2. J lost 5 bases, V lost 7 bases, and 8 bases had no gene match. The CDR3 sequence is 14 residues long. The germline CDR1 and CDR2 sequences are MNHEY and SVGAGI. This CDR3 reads CASMKLAGFDEQYF. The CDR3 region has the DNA TGTGCCAGCATGAAACTAGCGGGATTCGACGAGCAGTACTTC.

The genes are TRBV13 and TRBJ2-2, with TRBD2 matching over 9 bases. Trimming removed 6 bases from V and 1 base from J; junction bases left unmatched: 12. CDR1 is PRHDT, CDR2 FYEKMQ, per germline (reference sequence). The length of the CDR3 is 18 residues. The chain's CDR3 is CASRKSVVAGENTGELFF. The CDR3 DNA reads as TGTGCCAGCAGGAAATCGGTCGTAGCGGGGGAGAACACCGGGGAGCTGTTTTTT.

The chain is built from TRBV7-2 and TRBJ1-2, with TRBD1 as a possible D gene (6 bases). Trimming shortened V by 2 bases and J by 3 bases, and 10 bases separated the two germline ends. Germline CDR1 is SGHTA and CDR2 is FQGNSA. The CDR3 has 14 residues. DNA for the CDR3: TGTGCCAGCAGCTTAACGGCAGGGGACTATGGCTACACCTTC. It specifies CASSLTAGDYGYTF.

CDR3 nucleotide sequence: TGTGCCAGCAGCCCCCAACTGGGGACAGACAATGAGCAGTTCTTC. Translation: CASSPQLGTDNEQFF. V is TRBV7-9 and J is TRBJ2-1; 7 bases align to TRBD1. Germline assignment: CDR1 SEHNR and CDR2 FQNEAQ (reference sequence). Germline trimming cut 5 bases from V and 5 bases from J; bases unmatched to any gene: 9. This CDR3 is built from 15 residues.

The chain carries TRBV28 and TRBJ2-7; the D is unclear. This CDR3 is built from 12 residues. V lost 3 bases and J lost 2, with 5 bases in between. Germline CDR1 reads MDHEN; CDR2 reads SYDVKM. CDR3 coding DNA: TGTGCCAGCAGTTTGCGGCCCTACGAGCAGTACTTC. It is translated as CASSLRPYEQYF.

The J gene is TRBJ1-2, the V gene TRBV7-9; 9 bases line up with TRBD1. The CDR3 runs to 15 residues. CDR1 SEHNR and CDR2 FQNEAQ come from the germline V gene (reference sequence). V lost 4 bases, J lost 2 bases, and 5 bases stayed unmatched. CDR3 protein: CASSSGTGPNYGYTF. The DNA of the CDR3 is TGTGCCAGCAGCTCAGGGACAGGGCCCAACTATGGCTACACCTTC.

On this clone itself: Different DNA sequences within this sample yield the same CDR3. CDR3 in amino acids: CASSPQGSNQPQHF. The CDR3 nucleotides are TGTGCCAGCTCACCACAAGGGAGTAATCAGCCCCAGCATTTT. The chain recombines TRBV18 with TRBJ1-5; D remains ambiguous. Trimming stripped 1 base from V and 4 bases from J, with 8 bases between. This CDR3 spans 14 amino acids. CDR1 is KGHSH, CDR2 LQKENI, per germline.

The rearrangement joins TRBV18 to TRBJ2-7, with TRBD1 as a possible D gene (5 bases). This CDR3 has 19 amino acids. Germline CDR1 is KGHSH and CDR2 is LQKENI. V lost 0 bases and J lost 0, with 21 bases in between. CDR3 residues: CASSPPRPIGKGDSYEQYF. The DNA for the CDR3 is TGTGCCAGCTCACCACCGAGGCCTATAGGGAAAGGGGACTCCTACGAGCAGTACTTC.

Here the CDR3 reads CATIETGLAELIPYNEQFF. CDR3 bases: TGTGCCACCATTGAAACGGGACTAGCGGAATTGATTCCCTACAATGAGCAGTTCTTC. The V gene is TRBV24-1, the J gene TRBJ2-1; 11 bases fit TRBD2. With V trimmed by 8 bases and J by 2 bases, 16 bases remained unmatched. This CDR3 region has 19 residues. CDR1 KGHDR and CDR2 SFDVKD come from the germline V gene.

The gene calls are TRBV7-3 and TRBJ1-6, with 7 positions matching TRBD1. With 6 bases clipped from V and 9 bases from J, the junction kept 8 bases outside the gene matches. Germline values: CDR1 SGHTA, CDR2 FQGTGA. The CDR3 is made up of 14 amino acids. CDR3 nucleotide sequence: TGTGCCAGCAGGGCAGGGGGTGATGGTTCACCCCTCCACTTT. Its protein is CASRAGGDGSPLHF.

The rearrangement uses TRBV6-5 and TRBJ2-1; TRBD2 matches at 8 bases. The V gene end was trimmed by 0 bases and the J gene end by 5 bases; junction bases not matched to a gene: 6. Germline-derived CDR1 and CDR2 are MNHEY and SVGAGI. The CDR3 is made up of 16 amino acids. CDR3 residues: CASSYSWLAGNNEQFF. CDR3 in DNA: TGTGCCAGCAGTTACTCCTGGCTAGCGGGCAACAATGAGCAGTTCTTC.

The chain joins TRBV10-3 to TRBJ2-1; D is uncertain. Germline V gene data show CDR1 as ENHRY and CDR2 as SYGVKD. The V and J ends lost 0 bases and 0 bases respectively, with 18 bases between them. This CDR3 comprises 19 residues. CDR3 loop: CAISESSPSGGSSYNEQFF. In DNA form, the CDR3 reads TGTGCCATCAGTGAGTCATCCCCGTCTGGCGGCAGCTCCTACAATGAGCAGTTCTTC.

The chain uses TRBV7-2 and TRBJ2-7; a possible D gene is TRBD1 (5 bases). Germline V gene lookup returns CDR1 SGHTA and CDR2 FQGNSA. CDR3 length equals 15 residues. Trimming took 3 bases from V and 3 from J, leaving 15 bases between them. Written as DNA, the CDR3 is TGTGCCAGCAGCTTCGGACAATTAGAAGGCTACGAGCAGTACTTC. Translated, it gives CASSFGQLEGYEQYF.